Following are 14 T cell receptor beta chains from one sample sequenced in a study of control samples from healthy donors and cancer patients. The assay was immunoSEQ multiplex PCR, and TCRdb's table has in-frame clones only and misses some. The table has under 70,000 clones, approximately 95% seen once. The material sequenced was blood. The receptors derive from a woman aged 18 to 35 in good health.

This clone was seen only once. V gene TRBV11-2 combines with J gene TRBJ1-2, with 9 bases identical to TRBD1. The CDR3 consists of 15 residues. Germline V CDR1 and CDR2: SGHAT, FQNNGV. V lost 1 base, J lost 3 bases, and 3 bases stayed unmatched. The CDR3 sequence is CASSLGDRDDYGYTF. CDR3 bases: TGTGCCAGCAGCTTAGGGGACAGGGACGACTATGGCTACACCTTC.

This clone was counted only a few times. CDR3 residues: CASSPVRDGELFF. The CDR3 nucleotides are TGTGCCAGCAGTCCCGTTCGAGACGGGGAGCTGTTTTTT. The chain joins TRBV6-6 to TRBJ2-2; D not certain. Germline CDR1 is MNHNY and CDR2 is SVGAGI (reference sequence). This CDR3 spans 13 amino acids. Trimming took off 5 bases at V and 7 bases at J, with 11 bases between the two ends.

In DNA form, the CDR3 reads TGTGCCAGCTCACCCGGGACAGACCATCAGCCCCAGCATTTT. Its translation: CASSPGTDHQPQHF. The chain joins TRBV18 to TRBJ1-5, with 7 bases that match TRBD1. Germline V CDR1 and CDR2: KGHSH, LQKENI. V lost 3 bases, J lost 5 bases, and 4 bases stayed unmatched. This CDR3 comprises 14 residues.

This chain uses TRBV2 with TRBJ1-4; TRBD1 might be the D (6 bases). The CDR3 consists of 15 residues. Germline CDR1 is SNHLY and CDR2 is FYNNEI. Trimming took off 0 bases at V and 8 bases at J, with 13 bases between the two ends. As DNA, the CDR3 is TGTGCCAGCAGTGAAGCGTCACAGGGAAAAGAAAAACTGTTTTTT. It translates to CASSEASQGKEKLFF.

V is TRBV5-1 and J is TRBJ1-1; D gene uncertain. The germline V and J ends were trimmed by 0 bases and 3 bases, with 12 bases remaining between them. The germline V gene encodes CDR1 SGHRS and CDR2 YFSETQ. The CDR3 runs to 15 residues. In DNA, the CDR3 is TGCGCCAGCAGCTTGGTGGTCGGACCGGACACTGAAGCTTTCTTT. Its protein product is CASSLVVGPDTEAFF.

The chain uses TRBV27 and TRBJ2-7, with D unclear. This CDR3 comprises 13 residues. Germline CDR1 reads MNHEY; CDR2 reads SMNVEV (reference sequence). V was cut by 4 bases and J by 5 bases, with 12 bases left in between. CDR3 loop: CASSYRAEHEQYF. The DNA for the CDR3 is TGTGCCAGCAGTTATAGGGCAGAGCACGAGCAGTACTTC.

This clone was observed a single time. V is TRBV5-8 and J is TRBJ1-2, with 8 nucleotides matching TRBD1. The CDR3 covers 15 residues. In germline, CDR1 is SGHTS, CDR2 YDEGEE. V shed 4 bases, J shed 4 bases, and the junction held 9 bases outside the gene matches. DNA for the CDR3: TGTGCCAGCAGCAAACAGGGGGACCCCTTCTATGGCTACACCTTC. As protein: CASSKQGDPFYGYTF.

With respect to this clone: In the same sample, other DNA sequences code for this CDR3. The rearrangement joins TRBV6-4 to TRBJ2-3; no clear D. CDR3 length: 16 residues. Germline CDR1 MRHNA, CDR2 SNTAGT. V shed 2 bases and J shed 0 bases, with 12 bases lying between them. The CDR3 here is CASSDRPTPSTDTQYF. The CDR3 DNA follows: TGTGCCAGCAGTGACCGGCCCACCCCCAGCACAGATACGCAGTATTTT.

The chain has TRBV5-6 and TRBJ2-1, with 8 positions matching TRBD2. Trimming cost V 4 bases and J 6 bases; bases outside gene matches: 21. Germline V lookup: CDR1 SGHDT, CDR2 YYEEEE. The CDR3 length is 19 residues. CDR3 in amino acids: CASSPEGERGRARRNEQFF. Here the CDR3 DNA reads TGTGCCAGCAGCCCCGAGGGGGAGCGGGGGAGGGCACGGCGCAATGAGCAGTTCTTC.

V usage is TRBV18 and J usage is TRBJ2-2; TRBD1 agrees at 11 bases. The V segment lost 1 base and the J segment 6 bases; nucleotides outside the gene matches: 1. Looked up from germline, CDR1 is KGHSH and CDR2 is LQKENI. The CDR3 extends over 15 amino acids. Written as DNA, the CDR3 is TGTGCCAGCTCACCACGGACAGGGGGCTCCGGGGAGCTGTTTTTT. Translation gives CASSPRTGGSGELFF.

The chain recombines TRBV19 with TRBJ2-6; D is ambiguous. There are 15 residues in the CDR3. V was shortened by 9 bases and J by 2 bases, with 14 bases between the two germline ends. Germline lookup yields CDR1 LNHDA and CDR2 SQIVND (reference sequence). The CDR3: CASWAHKTGANVLTF. CDR3 sequence (DNA): TGTGCCAGCTGGGCACATAAGACTGGGGCCAACGTCCTGACTTTC.

The rearrangement uses TRBV19 and TRBJ1-3; D unclear. Germline CDR1 and CDR2: LNHDA and SQIVND (reference sequence). Trimming cost V 5 bases and J 0 bases, with 11 bases left between them. The CDR3 loop spans 15 amino acids. CDR3 loop: CASSLDSLSGNTIYF. DNA of the CDR3: TGTGCCAGTAGTTTGGACTCCCTCTCTGGAAACACCATATATTTT.

The chain has TRBV19 and TRBJ1-2; D ambiguous. The germline V gene has CDR1 LNHDA and CDR2 SQIVND (reference sequence). The V and J ends lost 7 bases and 1 base respectively, with 16 bases between them. CDR3 length: 15 residues. The CDR3 coding sequence is TGTGCCAGTAAAGGCCAGCCCACGTATAACTATGGCTACACCTTC. This codes for CASKGQPTYNYGYTF.

The V and J genes are TRBV30 and TRBJ1-6; 7 bases are a match to TRBD1. CDR3 length: 13 residues. The germline CDR1 and CDR2 sequences are GTSNPN and SVGIG (reference sequence). Unmatched junction bases numbered 3, after V lost 3 bases and J lost 7 bases. The CDR3 DNA is TGTGCCTGGAGCGCAGGGGGAAATTCACCCCTCCACTTT. It translates to CAWSAGGNSPLHF.